This T cell receptor (beta chain) appears in the sequencing data of a study of T cells after yellow fever vaccination. At the level of the study: Fractions of low cell number were prepared using SMART-Seq v4 Ultra Low Input.

Study-level points and caveats: Contamination by abundant bulk-population clonotypes could be present in FACS-sorted repertoires. The secondary response peaked faster, at day 5 versus 15, but was weaker.

5'RACE template switching generated TCR cDNA, adding a universal primer site and UMIs. MiXCR was run by TCRdb on the 5' RACE reads, yielding one entry per CDR3 protein. The sample lists approximately 450,000 distinct CDR3 sequences; around a sixth were seen once. The CDR3 runs to 15 residues. Germline CDR1 reads DFQATT; CDR2 reads SNEGSKA (reference sequence). V shed 0 bases, J shed 5 bases, and the junction held 6 bases outside the gene matches. Comment on this clonotype: Its specificity is unknown.

The specimen was PBMCs, collected before the yellow fever booster vaccination. The chain uses TRBV20-1 and TRBJ2-3; 9 bases map to TRBD2. This receptor was identified in a man aged 18 to 29 who received the YFV17D yellow fever vaccine. The CDR3 DNA sequence: TGCAGTGCTAGAGATCCAGCGGGGGGAGGAGATACGCAGTATTTT. This gives the protein CSARDPAGGGDTQYF.